This T cell receptor beta chain was captured by sequencing in a study of cytomegalovirus exposure and HLA in healthy donors. With 60 Vbeta and 13 Jbeta primers, the PCR was carried out. The data were produced by immunoSEQ multiplex PCR, yet TCRdb's version contains in-frame clones alone and is incomplete. The sample lists 65,000 to 100,000 clones; roughly 77% were seen once. Per the germline V gene, CDR1 is SNHLY and CDR2 is FYNNEI. The CDR3 covers 16 residues. The V gene lost 4 bases and the J gene lost 6 bases, with 21 bases spanning the gap. This clone was counted a few times. The antigen is unknown. Notes on the study in general: Across donors, presence/absence analyses took sequencing depth to be roughly uniform.

Specimen: PBMCs. The sequence was collected from a woman in her forties in good health and CMV-seropositive. V gene TRBV2 combines with J gene TRBJ1-1; D unresolved. The CDR3 DNA follows: TGTGCCAGCAGTGTACGCGCGGCCACCCTAAGCGCTGAAGCTTTCTTT. Its translation: CASSVRAATLSAEAFF. Full variable domain (remainder filled in from reference TRBV2 and TRBJ1-1): EPEVTQTPSHQVTQMGQEVILRCVPISNHLYFYWYRQILGQKVEFLVSFYNNEISEKSEIFDDQFSVERPDGSNFTLKIRSTKLEDSAMYFCASSVRAATLSAEAFFGQGTRLTVV.